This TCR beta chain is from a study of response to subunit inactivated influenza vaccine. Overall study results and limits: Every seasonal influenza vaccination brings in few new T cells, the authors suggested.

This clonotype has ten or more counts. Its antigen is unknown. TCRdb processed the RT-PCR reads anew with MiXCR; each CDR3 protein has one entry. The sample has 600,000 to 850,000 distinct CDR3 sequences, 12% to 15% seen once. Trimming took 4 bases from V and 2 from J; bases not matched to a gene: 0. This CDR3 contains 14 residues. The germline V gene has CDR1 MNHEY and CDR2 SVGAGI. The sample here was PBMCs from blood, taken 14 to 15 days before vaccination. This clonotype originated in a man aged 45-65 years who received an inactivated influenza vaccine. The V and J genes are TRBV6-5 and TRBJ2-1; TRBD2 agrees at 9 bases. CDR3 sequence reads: CASSSSGTYNEQFF. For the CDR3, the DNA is TGTGCCAGCAGTTCTAGCGGGACCTACAATGAGCAGTTCTTC.